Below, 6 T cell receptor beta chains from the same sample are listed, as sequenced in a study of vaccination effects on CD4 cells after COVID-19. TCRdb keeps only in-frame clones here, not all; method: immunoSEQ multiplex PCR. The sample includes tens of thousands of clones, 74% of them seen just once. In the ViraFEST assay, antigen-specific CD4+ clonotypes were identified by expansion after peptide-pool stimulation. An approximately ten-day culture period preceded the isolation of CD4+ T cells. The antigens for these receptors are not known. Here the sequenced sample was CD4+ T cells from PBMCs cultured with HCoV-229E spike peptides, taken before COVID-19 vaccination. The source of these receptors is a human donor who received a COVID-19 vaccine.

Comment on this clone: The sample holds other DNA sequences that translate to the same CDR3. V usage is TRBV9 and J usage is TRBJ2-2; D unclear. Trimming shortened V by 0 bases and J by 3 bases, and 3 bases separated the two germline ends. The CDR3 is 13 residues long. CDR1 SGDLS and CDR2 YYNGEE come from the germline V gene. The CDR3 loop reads CASSVVYTGELFF. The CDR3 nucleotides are TGTGCCAGCAGCGTAGTTTACACCGGGGAGCTGTTTTTT.

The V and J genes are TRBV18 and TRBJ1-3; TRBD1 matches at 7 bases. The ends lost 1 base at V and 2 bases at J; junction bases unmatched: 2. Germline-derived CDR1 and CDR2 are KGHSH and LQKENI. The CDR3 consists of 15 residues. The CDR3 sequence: CASSPRQGAGNTIYF. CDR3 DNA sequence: TGTGCCAGCTCACCACGCCAGGGGGCTGGAAACACCATATATTTT. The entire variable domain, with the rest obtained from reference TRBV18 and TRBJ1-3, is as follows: NAGVMQNPRHLVRRRGQEARLRCSPMKGHSHVYWYRQLPEEGLKFMVYLQKENIIDESGMPKERFSAEFPKEGPSILRIQQVVRGDSAAYFCASSPRQGAGNTIYFGEGSWLTVV.

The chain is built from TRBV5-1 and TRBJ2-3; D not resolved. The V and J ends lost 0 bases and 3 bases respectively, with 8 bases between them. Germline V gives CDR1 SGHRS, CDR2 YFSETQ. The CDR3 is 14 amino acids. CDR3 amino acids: CASSLVPPTDTQYF. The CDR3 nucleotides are TGCGCCAGCAGCTTGGTCCCTCCGACAGATACGCAGTATTTT.

Here the CDR3 DNA reads TGCGCCAGCAGCCTGGGGGACCCCAACTCTGGAAACACCATATATTTT. This translates into CASSLGDPNSGNTIYF. The V call is TRBV5-1, the J call TRBJ1-3; a weak D match, TRBD1 (5 bases). This CDR3 spans 16 amino acids. Trimming removed 4 bases at V and 0 bases at J, with 14 bases between. Germline CDR1 and CDR2: SGHRS and YFSETQ.

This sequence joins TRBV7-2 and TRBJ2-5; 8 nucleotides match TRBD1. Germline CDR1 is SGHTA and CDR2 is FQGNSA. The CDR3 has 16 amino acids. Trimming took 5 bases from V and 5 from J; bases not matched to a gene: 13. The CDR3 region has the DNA TGTGCCAGCAGCCCCAGGACAGGGTATACATGGGAGACCCAGTACTTC. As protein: CASSPRTGYTWETQYF. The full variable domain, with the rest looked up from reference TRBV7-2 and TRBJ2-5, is GAGVSQSPSNKVTEKGKDVELRCDPISGHTALYWYRQSLGQGLEFLIYFQGNSAPDKSGLPSDRFSAERTGGSVSTLTIQRTQQEDSAVYLCASSPRTGYTWETQYFGPGTRLLVL.

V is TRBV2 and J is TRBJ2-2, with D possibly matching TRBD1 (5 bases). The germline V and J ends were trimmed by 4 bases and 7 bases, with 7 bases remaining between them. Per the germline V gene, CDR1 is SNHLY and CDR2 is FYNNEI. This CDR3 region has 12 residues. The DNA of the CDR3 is TGTGCCAGCAGTGGTAGGGGCGGGGAGCTGTTTTTT. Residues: CASSGRGGELFF.